This entry features one T cell receptor (beta chain) sequence. It lacks a known antigen. Nothing much larger sits one base from this clone, and base qualities are not available. These data originate in a study of blood T cells in healthy people across ages (dated by TCRdb to about 2015). Looking at the study overall: In model experiments, template switching captured roughly one uniquely barcoded TCR beta cDNA molecule for every two T cells. Age-related changes in TCR beta repertoire diversity were measured in the study by deep sequencing normalized with unique cDNA molecular identifiers. The donors were divided into four age groups: young (average around 17 years), middle-aged (approximately 41), aged (about 61) and long-lived (around 87). To avoid experimental bias, donors of different ages were distributed randomly across sequencing lanes. Two additional independent replicas of 1 million unique cDNA reads from the same blood draw were analyzed for two donors (one aged 18 to 30 and one aged 80 or older).

The CDR3 numbers 17 residues from cysteine through phenylalanine. Left in the record is the CDR3 DNA by itself, 51 bases read in frame from the first base. V is pared back by 3 bases and J by 0 bases, with 16 bases lying between the germline termini. As encoded in the germline V gene, CDR1 is SGHRS while CDR2 is YFSETQ. Donors were a few dozen systemically healthy Caucasian individuals from Russia aged roughly 6 to 100 years. Approximately 11 milliliters of peripheral blood were drawn from each donor into EDTA-treated Vacutainer tubes. PBMCs were isolated by Ficoll-Paque density-gradient centrifugation, with at least 6 million obtained per sample. Trizol reagent was used to extract total RNA from the PBMCs, yielding at least 5.5 micrograms per sample. For every donor, an aliquot of PBMCs went through flow cytometry to measure the percentages of naive CD45RAhigh/CD27high T cells. Receptor amplification or capture employed 5' RACE. Reads for this sample came from an Illumina HiSeq 2500. A second PCR of about 6 to 11 cycles was run with a J-beta primer mix and a sample-barcoded 5' primer. A unique molecular identifier was introduced onto each TCR beta cDNA molecule by a template-switch 5' adaptor carrying 12 random nucleotides. Each sample yielded at least 2.5 million CDR3-containing paired-end reads. First-strand cDNA synthesis was performed from all RNA using the Mint cDNA synthesis kit, with priming by a TRBC-specific oligonucleotide. Following uracil-DNA glycosylase treatment, a first 18-cycle PCR with universal primers M1SS and BC2_uni_R was performed on all cDNA. The published analysis was carried out like this. For normalization, 1 million high-quality reads were randomly selected from each sample, with every read carrying a distinct molecular identifier. Reads with shared molecular identifiers were discarded instead of being binned into consensus sequences. MiTCR, set to a Q25 quality threshold and the strictest error-elimination algorithm, was used for CDR3 identification, clonotype clustering and error correction. Lower-bound total TCR beta diversity was estimated with a nonparametric unseen species model using Euler transformation. In-frame beta chains were kept once TCRdb had trimmed the public reads at Q25 with fastp and called clones with MiXCR. Each record represents a unique CDR3 protein, reported with the most common genes and DNA among its rows. V and J calls and clone size were set by TCRdb, not the authors. The table for this sample lists some 1.4 million distinct CDR3 sequences; 35% to 45% of them were counted only once. The ten most abundant clones make up 7.9% of the sample.

Points the paper makes about the study in general: Total diversity estimates from one million sequenced T cells were considered lower bounds and underestimates. Observed TCR beta diversity correlated strongly with the percentage of naive T cells measured by flow cytometry. Observed TCR beta diversity per million T cells fell roughly linearly with age, and a significant reduction was already apparent by age around 40. Because profiling used bulk unsorted PBMCs, naive and antigen-experienced compartments could not be compared conclusively. Donor CMV infection status was unknown, potentially confounding age-related changes in expanded clonotypes. Compared with the aged group, more naive CD4+ T cells, fewer expanded clones and increased TCR diversity were shown by the long-lived group, suggesting age selection.

Sequencing was carried out using blood. The sequence links TRBV5-1 to TRBJ2-1; TRBD2 is a weak D gene call, 6 bases matching. The receptor comes from a woman younger than 35 in good health. For the CDR3, the sequence is CASSWAGKTSSYNEQFF. The nucleotides are TGCGCCAGCAGCTGGGCGGGGAAAACCAGCTCCTACAATGAGCAGTTCTTC.